One sample yielded the 11 T cell receptor beta chains listed below, sequenced in a study of blood T cell repertoires in COVID-19. TCRdb's table, derived via immunoSEQ multiplex PCR, lists solely in-frame clones and lacks some. The sample carries tens of thousands of clones, approximately 86% recorded once. Material: peripheral blood. The origin of the receptors is a human donor in a cohort sampled during active COVID-19.

This sequence joins TRBV27 and TRBJ2-1; the match to TRBD2 covers 9 bases. The CDR3 consists of 13 residues. Germline V gene data show CDR1 as MNHEY and CDR2 as SMNVEV (reference sequence). V shed 6 bases, J shed 7 bases, and the junction held 4 bases outside the gene matches. CDR3 protein: CASSWREGNEQFF. CDR3 DNA sequence: TGTGCCAGCAGCTGGCGGGAGGGGAATGAGCAGTTCTTC.

The genes are TRBV6-2 or TRBV6-3 and TRBJ2-1; a weak D match, TRBD1 (5 bases). Per germline, CDR1 MNHEY and CDR2 SVGEGT. The CDR3 is made up of 14 amino acids. Trimming stripped 6 bases from V and 7 bases from J, with 16 bases between. The CDR3 loop is CASSETQGLNEQFF. The CDR3 nucleotides are TGTGCCAGCAGCGAAACGCAGGGTTTGAATGAGCAGTTCTTC.

V gene TRBV7-2 combines with J gene TRBJ2-3, with 8 positions matching TRBD2. The germline V gene has CDR1 SGHTA and CDR2 FQGNSA. Trimming took 6 bases from V and 1 from J; bases not matched to a gene: 6. The CDR3 sequence is 15 residues long. As DNA, the CDR3 is TGTGCCAGCAGAATGGGACTAGTCGGCACAGATACGCAGTATTTT. It yields the protein CASRMGLVGTDTQYF.

V gene TRBV19 combines with J gene TRBJ2-7; no firm D call. This CDR3 is built from 12 residues. CDR1 LNHDA and CDR2 SQIVND come from the germline V gene (reference sequence). V was shortened by 8 bases and J by 1 base, with 9 bases between the two germline ends. The CDR3 sequence is CASGPHSYEQYF. CDR3 nucleotides: TGTGCCAGTGGGCCACATTCCTACGAGCAGTACTTC.

The chain employs TRBV5-1 and TRBJ1-2; D gene uncertain. V lost 1 base, J lost 6 bases, and 7 bases lay in between. The CDR3 sequence is 12 residues long. Germline values: CDR1 SGHRS, CDR2 YFSETQ. The CDR3 region has the DNA TGCGCCAGCAGCTTGTCCAGGCATGGCTACACCTTC. Translation: CASSLSRHGYTF.

The DNA of the CDR3 is TGTGCCAGCAGTCCCGGACAGGGATTTTACAATCAGCCCCAGCATTTT. This translates into CASSPGQGFYNQPQHF. The chain has TRBV25-1 and TRBJ1-5; 8 bases line up with TRBD1. The CDR3 contains 16 residues. In germline, CDR1 is MGHDK, CDR2 SYGVNS. The ends lost 5 bases at V and 3 bases at J; junction bases unmatched: 9.

This rearrangement joins TRBV28 to TRBJ2-4; D is possibly TRBD2 (6 bases). The germline V gene has CDR1 MDHEN and CDR2 SYDVKM. V shed 6 bases and J shed 0 bases, with 15 bases lying between them. This CDR3 region has 16 residues. CDR3 loop: CASRAWEVRAKNIQYF. CDR3 bases: TGTGCCAGCAGGGCTTGGGAGGTGAGAGCCAAAAACATTCAGTACTTC.

The rearrangement uses TRBV30 and TRBJ2-4; weak D call: TRBD1 (5 bases). The germline V gene has CDR1 GTSNPN and CDR2 SVGIG (reference sequence). This CDR3 region has 13 residues. Trimming pared 2 bases from V and 4 bases from J, leaving 9 bases between. The CDR3 loop reads CAWSRQGKNIQYF. The CDR3, as DNA: TGTGCCTGGAGTAGGCAGGGAAAAAACATTCAGTACTTC.

This chain uses TRBV2 with TRBJ2-5, with 8 bases matching TRBD1. Trimming cost V 6 bases and J 5 bases; bases outside gene matches: 11. CDR3 length: 15 amino acids. Germline V CDR1 and CDR2: SNHLY, FYNNEI. In DNA, the CDR3 is TGTGCCAGCAGCCCGCGACAGGGGAGAGGGGAGACCCAGTACTTC. This codes for CASSPRQGRGETQYF. The full variable domain, in which reference TRBV2 and TRBJ2-5 provide the parts outside the CDR3, is EPEVTQTPSHQVTQMGQEVILRCVPISNHLYFYWYRQILGQKVEFLVSFYNNEISEKSEIFDDQFSVERPDGSNFTLKIRSTKLEDSAMYFCASSPRQGRGETQYFGPGTRLLVL.

The J gene is TRBJ2-3, the V gene TRBV5-6; perhaps TRBD1 as D (7 bases). Germline V CDR1 and CDR2: SGHDT, YYEEEE. V shed 1 base and J shed 3 bases, with 15 bases lying between them. This CDR3 contains 16 residues. The CDR3 loop reads CASSLTRRGLTDTQYF. The CDR3 DNA follows: TGTGCCAGCAGCTTGACGAGGAGGGGGCTGACAGATACGCAGTATTTT.

V and J are TRBV28 and TRBJ2-7; 10 bases fit TRBD1. There are 14 residues in the CDR3. Germline trimming cut 6 bases from V and 2 bases from J; bases unmatched to any gene: 4. Germline V gene data show CDR1 as MDHEN and CDR2 as SYDVKM. CDR3: CASSRQGATYEQYF. The CDR3 bases are TGTGCCAGCAGCAGACAGGGGGCGACCTACGAGCAGTACTTC.